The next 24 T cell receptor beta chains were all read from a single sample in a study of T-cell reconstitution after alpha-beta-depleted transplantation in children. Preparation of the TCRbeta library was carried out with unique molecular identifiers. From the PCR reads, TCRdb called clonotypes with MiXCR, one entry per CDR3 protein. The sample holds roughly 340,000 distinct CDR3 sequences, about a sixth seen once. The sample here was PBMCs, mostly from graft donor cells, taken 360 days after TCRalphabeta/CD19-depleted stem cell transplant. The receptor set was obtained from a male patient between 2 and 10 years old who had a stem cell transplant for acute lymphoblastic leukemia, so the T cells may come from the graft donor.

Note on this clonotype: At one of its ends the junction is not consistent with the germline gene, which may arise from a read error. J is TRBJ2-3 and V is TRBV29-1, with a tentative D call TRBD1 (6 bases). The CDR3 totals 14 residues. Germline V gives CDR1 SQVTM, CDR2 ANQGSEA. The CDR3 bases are TGCAGCGTTGTTCCATACGGGGACACATATACGCAGTATTTT. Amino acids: CSVVPYGDTYTQYF.

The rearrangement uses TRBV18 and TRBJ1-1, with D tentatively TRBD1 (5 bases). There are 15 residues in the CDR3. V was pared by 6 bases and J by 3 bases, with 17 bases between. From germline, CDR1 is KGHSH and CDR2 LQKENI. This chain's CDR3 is CASSIFGTGHTEAFF. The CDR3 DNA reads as TGTGCCAGCTCCATCTTCGGGACGGGGCACACTGAAGCTTTCTTT. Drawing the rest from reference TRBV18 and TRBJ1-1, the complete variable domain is NAGVMQNPRHLVRRRGQEARLRCSPMKGHSHVYWYRQLPEEGLKFMVYLQKENIIDESGMPKERFSAEFPKEGPSILRIQQVVRGDSAAYFCASSIFGTGHTEAFFGQGTRLTVV.

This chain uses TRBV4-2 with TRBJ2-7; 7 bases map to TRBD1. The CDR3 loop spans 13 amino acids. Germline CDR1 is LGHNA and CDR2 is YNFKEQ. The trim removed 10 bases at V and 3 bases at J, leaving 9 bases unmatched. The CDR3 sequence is CAMSTGTVYEQYF. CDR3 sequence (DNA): TGTGCCATGAGCACCGGGACAGTCTACGAGCAGTACTTC.

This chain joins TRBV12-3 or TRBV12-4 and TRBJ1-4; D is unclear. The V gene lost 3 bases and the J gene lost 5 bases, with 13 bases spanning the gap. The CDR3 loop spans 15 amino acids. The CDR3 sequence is CASSLEARPNEKLFF. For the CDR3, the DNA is TGTGCCAGCAGTTTGGAGGCCAGACCAAATGAAAAACTGTTTTTT.

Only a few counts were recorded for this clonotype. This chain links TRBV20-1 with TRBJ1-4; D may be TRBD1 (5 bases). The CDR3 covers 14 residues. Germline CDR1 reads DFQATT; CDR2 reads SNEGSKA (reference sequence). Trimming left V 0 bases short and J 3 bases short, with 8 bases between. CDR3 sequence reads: CSARDRVPNEKLFF. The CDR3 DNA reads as TGCAGTGCTAGAGACAGGGTCCCTAATGAAAAACTGTTTTTT.

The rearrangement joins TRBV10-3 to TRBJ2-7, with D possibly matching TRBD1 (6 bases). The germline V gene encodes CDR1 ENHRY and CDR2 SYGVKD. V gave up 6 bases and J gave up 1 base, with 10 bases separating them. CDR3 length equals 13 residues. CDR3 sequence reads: CAIRGAPSYEQYF. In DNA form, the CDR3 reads TGTGCCATCAGGGGGGCACCTTCCTACGAGCAGTACTTC.

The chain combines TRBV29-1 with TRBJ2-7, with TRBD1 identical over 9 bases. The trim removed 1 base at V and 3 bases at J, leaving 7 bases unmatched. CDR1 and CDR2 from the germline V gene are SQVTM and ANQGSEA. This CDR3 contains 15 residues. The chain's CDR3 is CSVEGPGTGNYEQYF. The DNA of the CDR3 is TGCAGCGTTGAAGGGCCAGGGACAGGGAACTACGAGCAGTACTTC.

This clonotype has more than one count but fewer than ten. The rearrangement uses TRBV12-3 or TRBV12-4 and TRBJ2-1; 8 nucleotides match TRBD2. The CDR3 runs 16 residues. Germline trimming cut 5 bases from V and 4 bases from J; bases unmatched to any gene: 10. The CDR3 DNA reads TGTGCCAGCAGTCCCTTCGGACTAGCATCATACAATGAGCAGTTCTTC. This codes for CASSPFGLASYNEQFF.

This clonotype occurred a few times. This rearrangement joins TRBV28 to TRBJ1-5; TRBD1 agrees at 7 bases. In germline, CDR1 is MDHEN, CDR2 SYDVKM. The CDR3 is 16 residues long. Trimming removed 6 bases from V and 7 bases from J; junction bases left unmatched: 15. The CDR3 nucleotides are TGTGCCAGCAGAGAGGGGAGACAGGGAAGCCGGCAGCCCCAGCATTTT. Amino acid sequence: CASREGRQGSRQPQHF. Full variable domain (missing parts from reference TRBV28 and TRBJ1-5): DVKVTQSSRYLVKRTGEKVFLECVQDMDHENMFWYRQDPGLGLRLIYFSYDVKMKEKGDIPEGYSVSREKKERFSLILESASTNQTSMYLCASREGRQGSRQPQHFGDGTRLSIL.

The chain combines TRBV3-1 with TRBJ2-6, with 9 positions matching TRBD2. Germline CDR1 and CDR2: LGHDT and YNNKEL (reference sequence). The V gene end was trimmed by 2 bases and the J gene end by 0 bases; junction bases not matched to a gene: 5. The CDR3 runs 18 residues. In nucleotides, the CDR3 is TGTGCCAGCAGCCAACTAGCGGGGCTCGACTCTGGGGCCAACGTCCTGACTTTC. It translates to CASSQLAGLDSGANVLTF.

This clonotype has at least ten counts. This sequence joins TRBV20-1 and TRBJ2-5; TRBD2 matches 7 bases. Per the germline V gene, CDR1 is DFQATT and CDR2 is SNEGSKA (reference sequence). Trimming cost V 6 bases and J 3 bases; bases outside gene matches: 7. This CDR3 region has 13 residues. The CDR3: CSASGLAEETQYF. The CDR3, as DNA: TGCAGTGCCTCCGGGCTAGCGGAAGAGACCCAGTACTTC.

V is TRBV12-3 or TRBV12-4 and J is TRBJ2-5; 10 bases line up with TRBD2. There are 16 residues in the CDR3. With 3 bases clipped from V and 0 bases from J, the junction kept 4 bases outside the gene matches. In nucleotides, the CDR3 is TGTGCCAGCAGTTTTTCCCTAGCGGGAGACCAAGAGACCCAGTACTTC. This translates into CASSFSLAGDQETQYF.

The CDR3 DNA sequence: TGTGCCAGCAGCTTAAGTCGGCCCCTCGAAGGGGAGACCCAGTACTTC. This gives the protein CASSLSRPLEGETQYF. The V and J genes are TRBV7-9 and TRBJ2-5; D not certain. The CDR3 contains 16 residues. Deletions cut 2 bases from V and 5 bases from J, with 18 bases between. Germline loops: CDR1 SEHNR, CDR2 FQNEAQ (reference sequence).

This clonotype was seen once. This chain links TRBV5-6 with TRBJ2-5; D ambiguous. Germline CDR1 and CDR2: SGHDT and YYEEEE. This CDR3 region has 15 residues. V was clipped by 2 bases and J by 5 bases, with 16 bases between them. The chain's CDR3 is CASSFYARVGETQYF. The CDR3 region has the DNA TGTGCCAGCAGCTTCTACGCAAGGGTTGGCGAGACCCAGTACTTC.

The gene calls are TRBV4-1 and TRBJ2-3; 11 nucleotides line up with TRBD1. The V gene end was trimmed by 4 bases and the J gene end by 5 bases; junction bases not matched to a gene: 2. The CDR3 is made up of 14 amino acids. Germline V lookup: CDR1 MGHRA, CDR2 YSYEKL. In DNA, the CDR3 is TGCGCCAGCAGCCGGACAGGGGGCATAGATACGCAGTATTTT. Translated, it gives CASSRTGGIDTQYF.

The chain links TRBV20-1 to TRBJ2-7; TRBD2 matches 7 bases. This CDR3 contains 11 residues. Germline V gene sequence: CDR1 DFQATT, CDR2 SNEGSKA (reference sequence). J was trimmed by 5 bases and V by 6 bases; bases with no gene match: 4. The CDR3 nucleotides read TGCAGTGCAACTAGCGCTAACGAGCAGTACTTC. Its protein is CSATSANEQYF.

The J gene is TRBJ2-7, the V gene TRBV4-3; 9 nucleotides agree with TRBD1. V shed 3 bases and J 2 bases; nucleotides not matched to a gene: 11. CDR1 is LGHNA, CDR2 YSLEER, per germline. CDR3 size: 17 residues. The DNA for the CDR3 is TGCGCCAGCAGCCAGTTCATCGGGACAGGGCAAGCCTACGAGCAGTACTTC. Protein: CASSQFIGTGQAYEQYF.

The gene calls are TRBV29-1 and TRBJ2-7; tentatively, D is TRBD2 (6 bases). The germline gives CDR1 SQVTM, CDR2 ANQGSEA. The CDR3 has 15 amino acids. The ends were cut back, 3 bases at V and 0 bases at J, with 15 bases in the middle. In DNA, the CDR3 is TGCAGCGTTGACGGGGTTCGCGGGGCCTCCTACGAGCAGTACTTC. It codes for CSVDGVRGASYEQYF.

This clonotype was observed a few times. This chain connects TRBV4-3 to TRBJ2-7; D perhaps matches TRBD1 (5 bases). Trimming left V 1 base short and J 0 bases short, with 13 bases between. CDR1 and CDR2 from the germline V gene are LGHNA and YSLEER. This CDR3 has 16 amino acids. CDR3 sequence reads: CASSQAGNLLSYEQYF. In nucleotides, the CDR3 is TGCGCCAGCAGCCAAGCAGGGAACCTCCTCTCCTACGAGCAGTACTTC.

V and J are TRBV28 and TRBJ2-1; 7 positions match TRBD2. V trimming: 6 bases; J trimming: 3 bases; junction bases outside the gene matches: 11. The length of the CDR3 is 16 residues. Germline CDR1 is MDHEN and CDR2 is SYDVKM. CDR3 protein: CASSGGLPYLYNEQFF. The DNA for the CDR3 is TGTGCCAGCAGCGGGGGACTACCATATCTCTACAATGAGCAGTTCTTC.

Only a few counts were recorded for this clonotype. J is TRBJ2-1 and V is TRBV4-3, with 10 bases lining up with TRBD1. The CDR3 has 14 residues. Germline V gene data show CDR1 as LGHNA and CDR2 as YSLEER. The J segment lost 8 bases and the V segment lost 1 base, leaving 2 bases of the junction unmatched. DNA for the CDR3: TGCGCCAGCAGCCAAGCGACAGGGGGCGATGAGCAGTTCTTC. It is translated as CASSQATGGDEQFF.

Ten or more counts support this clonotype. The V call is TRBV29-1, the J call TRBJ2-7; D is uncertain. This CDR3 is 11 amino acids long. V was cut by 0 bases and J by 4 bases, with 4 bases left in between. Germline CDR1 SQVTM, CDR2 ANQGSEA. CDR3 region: CSVEERYEQYF. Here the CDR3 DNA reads TGCAGCGTTGAAGAGCGATACGAGCAGTACTTC.

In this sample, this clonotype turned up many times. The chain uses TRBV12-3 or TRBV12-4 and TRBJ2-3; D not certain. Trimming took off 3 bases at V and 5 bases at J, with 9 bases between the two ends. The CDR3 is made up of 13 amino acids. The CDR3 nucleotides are TGTGCCAGCAGTTTTGGCACCGAAGATACGCAGTATTTT. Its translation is CASSFGTEDTQYF.

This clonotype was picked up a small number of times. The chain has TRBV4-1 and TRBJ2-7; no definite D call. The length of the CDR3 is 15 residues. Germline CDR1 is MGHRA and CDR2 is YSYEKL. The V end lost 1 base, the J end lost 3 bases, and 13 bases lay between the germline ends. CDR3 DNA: TGCGCCAGCAGCCAAGGTGTTAGGTCCCTCTACGAGCAGTACTTC. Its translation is CASSQGVRSLYEQYF.